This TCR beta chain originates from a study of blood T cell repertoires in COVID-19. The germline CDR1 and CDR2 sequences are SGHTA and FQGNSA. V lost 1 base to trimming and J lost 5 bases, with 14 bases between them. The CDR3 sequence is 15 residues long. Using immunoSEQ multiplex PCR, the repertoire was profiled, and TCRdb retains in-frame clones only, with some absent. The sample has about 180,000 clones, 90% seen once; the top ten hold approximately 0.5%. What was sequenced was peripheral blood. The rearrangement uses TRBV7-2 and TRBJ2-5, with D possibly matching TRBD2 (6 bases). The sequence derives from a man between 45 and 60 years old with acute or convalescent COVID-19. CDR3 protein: CASSLESQRVETQYF. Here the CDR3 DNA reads TGTGCCAGCAGCTTAGAGTCCCAGCGGGTCGAGACCCAGTACTTC.